Shown below are 32 T cell receptor beta chains from a single sample sequenced in a study of regulatory T cells in long-lasting Graves disease. Time point described: persistent/refractory GD, antithyroid drugs over 5 years with positive TRAb. Following extraction of RNA from PBMCs, that RNA was used to make the TCR library. The authors built TCR beta libraries using iRepertoire HTBI primers and Arm-PCR of CDR3 regions. MiXCR, applied by TCRdb to the multiplex PCR reads, yields one record per CDR3 protein. The data contain 300,000 or so distinct CDR3 sequences, about 20% of them singletons. The sequencing here drew on peripheral blood mononuclear cells (PBMCs), taken when the disease was refractory, from a patient treated with antithyroid drugs. The receptors were sampled from a female donor with Graves disease.

This clonotype was picked up a small number of times. The CDR3: CASTPAHDKSGSSPLHF. In DNA, the CDR3 is TGTGCCAGCACCCCCGCCCATGACAAGAGCGGGTCTTCACCCCTCCACTTT. This rearrangement joins TRBV6-1 to TRBJ1-6; unclear D gene. Germline CDR1 MNHNS, CDR2 SASEGT. With 7 bases removed from V and 9 bases from J, the gap between germline ends came to 25 bases. The CDR3 sequence is 17 residues long.

This clonotype was picked up many times. The gene calls are TRBV12-3 or TRBV12-4 and TRBJ1-6, with TRBD1 identical over 8 bases. V trimming: 6 bases; J trimming: 6 bases; junction bases outside the gene matches: 4. The CDR3 has 14 amino acids. The DNA of the CDR3 is TGTGCCAGCAGCCGGACAGGGCCTAATTCACCCCTCCACTTT. Translating it yields CASSRTGPNSPLHF.

A few counts support this clonotype. V is TRBV24-1 and J is TRBJ2-7, with a possible D match to TRBD1 (5 bases). The CDR3 is 13 residues long. V dropped 0 bases and J dropped 6 bases, with 8 bases sitting between them. CDR1 KGHDR and CDR2 SFDVKD come from the germline V gene. CDR3 amino acids: CATSDLDRTEQYF. The CDR3 DNA reads TGTGCCACCAGTGATTTGGACAGAACCGAGCAGTACTTC.

This clonotype was detected a few times. The chain combines TRBV6-2 or TRBV6-3 with TRBJ1-2; TRBD1 agrees at 7 bases. This CDR3 spans 16 amino acids. Per the germline V gene, CDR1 is MNHEY and CDR2 is SVGEGT. The junction had 9 bases not matched to a gene; V was cut back by 5 bases and J by 0 bases. CDR3 nucleotides: TGTGCCAGCAGTAGCCGGACAGGCCTAGCTAACTATGGCTACACCTTC. Amino acids: CASSSRTGLANYGYTF.

On this clonotype: This may come from a read error, since a much larger clone is one base off. This chain connects TRBV27 to TRBJ1-1; TRBD1 is a possible D gene (5 bases). V lost 5 bases and J lost 2, with 15 bases in between. The CDR3 is 15 amino acids. Per germline, CDR1 MNHEY and CDR2 SMNVEV (reference sequence). The CDR3 loop reads CASSRAGRGNTEAFF. The CDR3 DNA reads as TGTGCCAGCAGTCGGGCGGGACGGGGAAACACTGAAGCTTTCTTT.

This clonotype came up a few times. The chain carries TRBV4-3 and TRBJ2-5; 7 bases agree with TRBD1. This CDR3 region has 14 residues. Germline values: CDR1 LGHNA, CDR2 YSLEER. V gave up 3 bases and J gave up 5 bases; unmatched junction bases: 6. The CDR3 protein is CASSQRQGSETQYF. The CDR3 coding sequence is TGCGCCAGCAGCCAGAGACAGGGTTCGGAGACCCAGTACTTC.

The rearrangement uses TRBV3-1 and TRBJ2-2, with TRBD2 matching over 10 bases. The CDR3 has 17 residues. The trim removed 4 bases at V and 0 bases at J, leaving 5 bases unmatched. The V gene's germline CDR1 is LGHDT and CDR2 YNNKEL (reference sequence). The CDR3 region is CASSRIGLAANTGELFF. DNA for the CDR3: TGTGCCAGCAGCCGGATTGGACTAGCGGCGAACACCGGGGAGCTGTTTTTT.

The table lists this clonotype with many counts. This sequence joins TRBV2 and TRBJ1-6, with 8 nucleotides matching TRBD1. This CDR3 has 13 amino acids. The germline V gene has CDR1 SNHLY and CDR2 FYNNEI. Trimming cost V 5 bases and J 7 bases; bases outside gene matches: 1. CDR3 loop: CASSWDRNSPLHF. CDR3 DNA sequence: TGTGCCAGCAGTTGGGACAGGAATTCACCCCTCCACTTT.

This clonotype was counted between two and nine times. J is TRBJ1-1 and V is TRBV10-3, with 8 bases fitting TRBD1. Germline assignment: CDR1 ENHRY and CDR2 SYGVKD. The CDR3 length is 13 residues. V was pared by 5 bases and J by 8 bases, with 7 bases of the junction left unmatched. The CDR3, as DNA: TGTGCCATCAGTCGACAGGGGTCCCCGGAAGCTTTCTTT. This encodes CAISRQGSPEAFF.

This clonotype has more than one count but fewer than ten. V and J are TRBV30 and TRBJ1-5; D might be TRBD1 (5 bases). The CDR3 consists of 17 residues. Germline CDR1 GTSNPN, CDR2 SVGIG (reference sequence). V was trimmed by 0 bases and J by 4 bases, leaving 19 bases between them. CDR3 DNA sequence: TGTGCCTGGAGTGTTTCCAAGGGGACCCAAGGGAATCAGCCCCAGCATTTT. Residues: CAWSVSKGTQGNQPQHF. Full variable domain (remainder filled in from reference TRBV30 and TRBJ1-5): SQTIHQWPATLVQPVGSPLSLECTVEGTSNPNLYWYRQAAGRGLQLLFYSVGIGQISSEVPQNLSASRPQDRQFILSSKKLLLSDSGFYLCAWSVSKGTQGNQPQHFGDGTRLSIL.

With regard to this clonotype: This may be a read error, as it is one base from a much larger clone. The chain recombines TRBV20-1 with TRBJ1-4; no firm D call. Germline values: CDR1 DFQATT, CDR2 SNEGSKA (reference sequence). The CDR3 runs 16 residues. CDR3 amino acids: CSAREVAGTTNEKLSF. CDR3 nucleotide sequence: TGCAGTGCTAGAGAGGTGGCGGGAACGACTAATGAAAAACTGTCTTTT.

At least ten counts were recorded for this clonotype. The gene calls are TRBV30 and TRBJ1-2; no clear D. Germline V lookup: CDR1 GTSNPN, CDR2 SVGIG (reference sequence). There are 14 residues in the CDR3. V lost 2 bases and J lost 3, with 13 bases in between. Here the CDR3 reads CAWSPFKGYYGYTF. CDR3 nucleotide sequence: TGTGCCTGGAGTCCCTTCAAGGGCTACTATGGCTACACCTTC.

This clonotype turned up a few times. This chain connects TRBV2 to TRBJ2-3; 7 bases align to TRBD2. CDR3 size: 15 residues. J lost 6 bases, V lost 4 bases, and 10 bases had no gene match. The germline V gene has CDR1 SNHLY and CDR2 FYNNEI. The CDR3 region has the DNA TGTGCCAGCAGTGTCGGGGGGACTTCAACCGATACGCAGTATTTT. It encodes CASSVGGTSTDTQYF.

This clonotype was observed many times. This sequence joins TRBV6-5 and TRBJ1-6, with 8 bases that match TRBD1. J was trimmed by 5 bases and V by 0 bases; bases with no gene match: 12. This CDR3 has 19 amino acids. Germline lookup yields CDR1 MNHEY and CDR2 SVGAGI. This CDR3 is CASSYSTPGGGPNNSPLHF. The CDR3 DNA follows: TGTGCCAGCAGTTACTCGACCCCAGGGGGCGGCCCTAATAATTCACCCCTCCACTTT.

This clonotype was recorded many times. The chain couples TRBV10-3 to TRBJ1-1; TRBD1 agrees at 9 bases. Germline loops: CDR1 ENHRY, CDR2 SYGVKD. V lost 9 bases, J lost 4 bases, and 6 bases stayed unmatched. The CDR3 runs to 13 residues. In DNA, the CDR3 is TGTGCCATTAAAGACAGGGGGTTCACTGAAGCTTTCTTT. Translated: CAIKDRGFTEAFF.

The chain employs TRBV4-1 and TRBJ2-3; D ambiguous. V lost 4 bases to trimming and J lost 0 bases, with 11 bases between them. CDR3 length: 15 residues. Germline CDR1 MGHRA, CDR2 YSYEKL. In DNA form, the CDR3 reads TGCGCCAGCAGCCCCAGGACGGATAGCACAGATACGCAGTATTTT. Translating it yields CASSPRTDSTDTQYF.

The V call is TRBV6-2 or TRBV6-3, the J call TRBJ2-7; 11 bases align to TRBD2. The CDR3 is 15 amino acids. CDR1 is MNHEY and CDR2 is SVGEGT in the germline V gene. The trim removed 2 bases at V and 12 bases at J, leaving 12 bases unmatched. As DNA, the CDR3 is TGTGCCAGCAGTTACGGTTCCGGGCTAGCGGGAGGTCTGTACTTC. Residues: CASSYGSGLAGGLYF.

The sample holds many counts of this clonotype. The J gene is TRBJ2-5, the V gene TRBV7-9, with D unclear. V gave up 0 bases and J gave up 5 bases, with 7 bases separating them. Germline V gene data show CDR1 as SEHNR and CDR2 as FQNEAQ (reference sequence). The CDR3 has 13 amino acids. In DNA form, the CDR3 reads TGTGCCAGCAGCTTAGCCGGGCCGGAGACCCAGTACTTC. This sequence encodes CASSLAGPETQYF.

This clonotype was seen more than once but under ten times. V is TRBV7-9 and J is TRBJ2-2, with TRBD2 matching 12 bases. The CDR3 extends over 17 amino acids. Losses at the gene ends were 5 bases for V and 4 bases for J; bases not matched to a gene: 8. Germline V gives CDR1 SEHNR, CDR2 FQNEAQ (reference sequence). DNA for the CDR3: TGTGCCAGCAGCGAACTCCGACTAGCGGGAGCCACCGGGGAGCTGTTTTTT. It specifies CASSELRLAGATGELFF.

About this clonotype itself: A much larger clone is a single base away; this may be a read error. The chain carries TRBV27 and TRBJ1-5; perhaps TRBD1 as D (5 bases). Germline CDR1 MNHEY, CDR2 SMNVEV (reference sequence). The CDR3 totals 17 residues. CDR3 protein: CAGSFSVGGTPNQPQHF. DNA of the CDR3: TGTGCCGGCAGTTTTTCGGTCGGCGGGACCCCCAATCAGCCCCAGCATTTT.

This chain links TRBV6-1 with TRBJ2-7; 12 bases align to TRBD1. This CDR3 has 15 amino acids. Per germline, CDR1 MNHNS and CDR2 SASEGT. The junction had 6 bases not matched to a gene; V was cut back by 6 bases and J by 3 bases. CDR3 amino acids: CASRNRDRGLYEQYF. The CDR3 coding sequence is TGTGCCAGCAGAAACCGGGACAGGGGGCTCTACGAGCAGTACTTC.

For this clonotype: A much larger clone lies one base from this, so it may be a read error. The chain recombines TRBV6-4 with TRBJ2-7, with D perhaps matching TRBD1 (6 bases). The CDR3 is made up of 12 amino acids. Germline assignment: CDR1 MRHNA and CDR2 SNTAGT. The CDR3, as DNA: TGTGCCAGCAATTTCAGGGGTTACGAGCAGTGCTTC. Amino acid sequence: CASNFRGYEQCF.

This clonotype was counted ten times or more. V gene TRBV28 combines with J gene TRBJ2-4; 8 bases are shared with TRBD1. Germline CDR1 and CDR2: MDHEN and SYDVKM. Unmatched junction bases numbered 12, after V lost 5 bases and J lost 3 bases. This CDR3 contains 17 residues. The CDR3 loop reads CASSTSLRGLSKNIQYF. The CDR3 coding sequence is TGTGCCAGCAGTACCTCTCTCAGGGGGCTGAGCAAAAACATTCAGTACTTC.

Within the sample, this clonotype is medium-sized. The chain is built from TRBV11-2 and TRBJ2-5; 8 bases are shared with TRBD1. The germline V gene encodes CDR1 SGHAT and CDR2 FQNNGV. Trimming took 5 bases from V and 5 from J; bases not matched to a gene: 10. This CDR3 is built from 15 residues. The CDR3 DNA reads as TGTGCCAGCAGCCAAGGGACAGGCGCCCAGGAGACCCAGTACTTC. Amino acids: CASSQGTGAQETQYF.

This clonotype occurred a few times. The V call is TRBV11-3, the J call TRBJ1-3; maybe TRBD1 (6 bases). Germline V CDR1 and CDR2: SGHNT, YENEEA. The CDR3 contains 14 residues. V was pared by 2 bases and J by 3 bases, with 8 bases between. CDR3 sequence (DNA): TGTGCCAGCAGCTTATACAGGGATGGAAACACCATATATTTT. It codes for CASSLYRDGNTIYF.

This clonotype was counted at least ten times. J is TRBJ2-2 and V is TRBV11-2; D is unclear. Germline CDR1 reads SGHAT; CDR2 reads FQNNGV. Trimming took 0 bases from V and 1 from J, leaving 3 bases between them. The CDR3 runs to 14 residues. The CDR3: CASSLDRNTGELFF. Here the CDR3 DNA reads TGTGCCAGCAGCTTAGACAGGAACACCGGGGAGCTGTTTTTT.

At least ten counts were recorded for this clonotype. The V gene is TRBV20-1, the J gene TRBJ2-5; TRBD2 matches at 8 bases. The germline V gene encodes CDR1 DFQATT and CDR2 SNEGSKA (reference sequence). The V gene end was trimmed by 5 bases and the J gene end by 1 base; junction bases not matched to a gene: 6. CDR3 length equals 14 residues. In nucleotides, the CDR3 is TGCAGTGCTCGTCTGACTAGCGCCCAAGAGACCCAGTACTTC. Amino acid sequence: CSARLTSAQETQYF.

J is TRBJ2-7 and V is TRBV19, with 15 bases that match TRBD2. From germline, CDR1 is LNHDA and CDR2 SQIVND (reference sequence). Trimming cost V 6 bases and J 0 bases; bases outside gene matches: 6. The CDR3 spans 17 residues. The CDR3 loop is CASSRTSGRENSYEQYF. The CDR3 DNA is TGTGCCAGTAGCCGGACTAGCGGGAGGGAGAACTCCTACGAGCAGTACTTC.

This clonotype has more than one count but fewer than ten. The J gene is TRBJ2-7, the V gene TRBV7-6; 11 bases line up with TRBD2. V shed 0 bases and J 3 bases; nucleotides not matched to a gene: 16. The CDR3 covers 20 residues. Germline V gene sequence: CDR1 SGHVS, CDR2 FNYEAQ. CDR3 in DNA: TGTGCCAGCAGCTTAGCTCTAAGGGTAGCGGGAGGGGTCCGAGACTACGAGCAGTACTTC. Translation gives CASSLALRVAGGVRDYEQYF.

The chain is built from TRBV4-3 and TRBJ1-2, with TRBD1 identical over 7 bases. This CDR3 spans 14 amino acids. V lost 3 bases, J lost 7 bases, and 8 bases stayed unmatched. Germline V gene data show CDR1 as LGHNA and CDR2 as YSLEER. CDR3: CASSQLQGRIGYTF. CDR3 sequence (DNA): TGCGCCAGCAGCCAGTTACAGGGGAGGATTGGCTACACCTTC.

The rearrangement uses TRBV7-2 and TRBJ2-7; D may be TRBD2 (6 bases). The CDR3 is made up of 14 amino acids. The germline V gene has CDR1 SGHTA and CDR2 FQGNSA. Trimming took off 5 bases at V and 7 bases at J, with 18 bases between the two ends. CDR3 coding DNA: TGTGCCAGCAGCATCGGAGGGCTGGTGAGGGAGCAGTACTTC. Encoded protein: CASSIGGLVREQYF.

This clonotype was seen ten or more times. The gene calls are TRBV7-2 and TRBJ1-5, with D perhaps TRBD1 (6 bases). The CDR3 extends over 14 amino acids. V was shortened by 8 bases and J by 7 bases, with 18 bases between the two germline ends. In germline, CDR1 is SGHTA, CDR2 FQGNSA. The CDR3 sequence is CASGLTPTGQPQHF. As DNA, the CDR3 is TGTGCCAGCGGACTCACACCTACAGGGCAGCCCCAGCATTTT.